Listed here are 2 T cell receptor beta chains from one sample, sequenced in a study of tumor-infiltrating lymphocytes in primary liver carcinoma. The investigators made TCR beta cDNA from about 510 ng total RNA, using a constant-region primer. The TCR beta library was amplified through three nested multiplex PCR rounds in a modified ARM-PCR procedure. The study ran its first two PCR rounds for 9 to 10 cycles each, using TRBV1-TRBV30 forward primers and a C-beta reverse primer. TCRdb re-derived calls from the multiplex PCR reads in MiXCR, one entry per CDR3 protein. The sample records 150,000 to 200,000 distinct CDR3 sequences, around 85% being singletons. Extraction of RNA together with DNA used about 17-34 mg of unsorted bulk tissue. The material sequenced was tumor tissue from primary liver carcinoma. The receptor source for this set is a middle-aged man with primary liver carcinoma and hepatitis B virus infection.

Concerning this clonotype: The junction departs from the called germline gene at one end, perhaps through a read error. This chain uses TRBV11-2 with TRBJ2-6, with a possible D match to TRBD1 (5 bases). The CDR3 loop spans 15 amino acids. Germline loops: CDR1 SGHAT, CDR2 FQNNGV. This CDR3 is CATHQPRSGANVLTF. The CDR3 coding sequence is TGTGCCACCCATCAGCCGCGCTCTGGGGCCAACGTCCTGACATTC.

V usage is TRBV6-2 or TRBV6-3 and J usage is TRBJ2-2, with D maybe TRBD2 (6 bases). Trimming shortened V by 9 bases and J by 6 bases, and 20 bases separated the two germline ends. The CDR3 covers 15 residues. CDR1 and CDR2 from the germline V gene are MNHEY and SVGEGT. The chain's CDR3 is CASTGVAARAGELFF. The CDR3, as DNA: TGTGCCAGTACCGGAGTAGCGGCGAGGGCCGGGGAGCTGTTTTTT.